This TCR beta chain was captured in a study of shared clonotypes between healthy human individuals. Overall study: CD8 memory received one plate per donor, CD8 naive two, CD4 memory three and CD4 naive three.

Libraries were prepared by immunoSEQ multiplex PCR; TCRdb keeps only in-frame clonotypes and omits some of them. The sample yields about 1.1 million clones, roughly 74% seen once. The CDR3 totals 13 residues. V lost 0 bases to trimming and J lost 0 bases, with 5 bases between them. CDR1 and CDR2 (germline): GTSNPN, SVGIG (reference sequence). Notes on the study in general: Between a few donors, naive CD4 clonotypes were shared at a level of about 5%. As a rule, naive subsets had a larger estimated richness than memory subsets.

A CD45RA-negative memory subset and a CD45RA+ naive subset were separated from the CD4+ cells. About this clone itself: What it binds is not known. Within the sample, other DNA sequences also encode this same CDR3.

This chain connects TRBV30 to TRBJ1-2, with unresolved D. This clonotype was obtained from a man between 18 and 35 years old in good health. Some clones in this sample may be carry-over from other donors' samples. The sample comprised memory CD4+ T cells from PBMCs. The sample's subset: CD45RA-negative fraction. CDR3: CAWSVDSNYGYTF. Written as DNA, the CDR3 is TGTGCCTGGAGTGTAGACTCTAACTATGGCTACACCTTC.